Listed here is a single TCR beta chain. The antigen is undetermined. The data were taken from a study of T-cell reconstitution after alpha-beta-depleted transplantation in children. General study findings and limits: Surviving thymic progenitors and recipient T cells were the source of high TCRbeta diversity at day 60 in some patients. It was reported that alpha-beta T cells came from several hundred expanded graft clones (about two months after transplant). One year after transplant, T-cell counts and diversity came mostly from newly produced T cells.

From germline, CDR1 is SGHNT and CDR2 YYREEE (reference sequence). The CDR3 runs to 13 residues. The V end was cut by 7 bases, the J end by 2 bases, with 12 bases between. Unique molecular identifiers featured in how the TCRbeta library was prepared. TCRdb reprocessed the PCR reads via MiXCR and lists one record per CDR3 protein. The data contain 500,000 to 600,000 distinct CDR3 sequences, over 25% of them singletons. The specimen was PBMCs, collected before TCRalphabeta/CD19-depleted stem cell transplant. V usage is TRBV5-4 and J usage is TRBJ2-5; no clear D. The receptor was isolated from a boy in the first two years of life with Wiskott-Aldrich syndrome, due to receive a stem cell transplant. CDR3 nucleotide sequence: TGTGCCAGCCGCCCGGACGGACAAGAGACCCAGTACTTC. Translating it yields CASRPDGQETQYF.